These 31 T cell receptor beta chains were sequenced from one sample in a study of a mutant IDH1 vaccine in newly diagnosed glioma. Sequenced by immunoSEQ multiplex PCR; TCRdb stores in-frame clones only, minus some. The profile shows 60,000 to 75,000 clones, about 86% of them singletons. The sample's time point: baseline, week 1 (first vaccination visit). As for treatment: pre-vaccination baseline after standard-of-care therapy. Sequencing was performed on peripheral blood mononuclear cells (PBMCs), taken from a glioma patient treated with radiotherapy, temozolomide or both. These receptors all stem from a woman between 18 and 30 years old with glioma. Some clones in this sample may be carry-over from other donors' samples.

The chain employs TRBV30 and TRBJ1-2; D is possibly TRBD1 (5 bases). The V gene's germline CDR1 is GTSNPN and CDR2 SVGIG (reference sequence). Deletions cut 4 bases from V and 11 bases from J, with 26 bases between. The CDR3 totals 15 residues. This CDR3 is CAWNTFSGPHSSYTF. In DNA, the CDR3 is TGTGCCTGGAACACCTTCTCGGGACCGCATAGTTCTTACACCTTC.

The chain recombines TRBV4-1 with TRBJ1-2, with D unresolved. Germline values: CDR1 MGHRA, CDR2 YSYEKL. This CDR3 contains 14 residues. Deletions cut 4 bases from V and 6 bases from J, with 15 bases between. The CDR3 is CASSPQAVWDGYTF. Written as DNA, the CDR3 is TGCGCCAGCAGCCCCCAGGCGGTCTGGGATGGCTACACCTTC.

V usage is TRBV9 and J usage is TRBJ2-2; 7 positions agree with TRBD2. The CDR3 contains 13 residues. Germline CDR1 SGDLS, CDR2 YYNGEE. V lost 4 bases and J lost 7; bases outside the gene matches: 4. The CDR3 DNA follows: TGTGCCAGCAGCTCAACGGGGGGCGGGGAGCTGTTTTTT. It yields the protein CASSSTGGGELFF.

This clone turned up a few times. This rearrangement joins TRBV5-1 to TRBJ1-1; 7 nucleotides match TRBD1. Per the germline V gene, CDR1 is SGHRS and CDR2 is YFSETQ. The CDR3 has 14 amino acids. The V segment lost 6 bases and the J segment 2 bases; nucleotides outside the gene matches: 7. The chain's CDR3 is CASTVTGPNTEAFF. The CDR3 DNA reads TGCGCCAGCACCGTGACAGGGCCTAACACTGAAGCTTTCTTT.

CDR3 coding DNA: TGTGCCTGGAGTGTGTCCTACAGGGGGCTTGGCTACACCTTC. Its translation: CAWSVSYRGLGYTF. The rearrangement links TRBV30 to TRBJ1-2; 9 bases agree with TRBD1. J lost 7 bases, V lost 0 bases, and 6 bases had no gene match. The CDR3 is 14 amino acids. Germline CDR1 and CDR2: GTSNPN and SVGIG (reference sequence).

The chain links TRBV4-2 to TRBJ1-1, with D uncertain. Germline values: CDR1 LGHNA, CDR2 YNFKEQ. Trimming removed 4 bases at V and 6 bases at J, with 15 bases between. CDR3 length equals 14 residues. This chain's CDR3 is CASSRSEGHPEAFF. Here the CDR3 DNA reads TGTGCCAGCAGCCGCAGCGAAGGCCACCCTGAAGCTTTCTTT.

The chain employs TRBV9 and TRBJ1-1, with 7 bases lining up with TRBD1. Trimming cost V 4 bases and J 0 bases; bases outside gene matches: 3. Germline CDR1 reads SGDLS; CDR2 reads YYNGEE. The CDR3 has 14 residues. The CDR3 loop is CASSPDRVNTEAFF. The CDR3, as DNA: TGTGCCAGCAGCCCCGACAGGGTGAACACTGAAGCTTTCTTT.

This clone was picked up a small number of times. The V gene is TRBV4-1, the J gene TRBJ1-2; possible D gene TRBD1, 5 bases. From germline, CDR1 is MGHRA and CDR2 YSYEKL. Trimming removed 5 bases from V and 5 bases from J, with 15 bases in between. This CDR3 contains 14 residues. CDR3 bases: TGCGCCAGCAGCACGCTAGGGGCAGGGTATGGCTACACCTTC. It translates to CASSTLGAGYGYTF.

Here the CDR3 DNA reads TGTGCCAGCAGTTTAAGACAGGGCAATCAGCCCCAGCATTTT. Residues: CASSLRQGNQPQHF. This sequence joins TRBV27 and TRBJ1-5; D perhaps matches TRBD1 (6 bases). CDR3 length: 14 residues. CDR1 is MNHEY, CDR2 SMNVEV, per germline (reference sequence). V was pared by 2 bases and J by 2 bases, with 7 bases between.

The chain joins TRBV4-1 to TRBJ2-2; 7 bases are a match to TRBD2. V dropped 4 bases and J dropped 0; count of bases not matched to a gene: 2. CDR1 and CDR2 (germline): MGHRA, YSYEKL. The CDR3 loop spans 15 amino acids. CDR3 sequence reads: CASSPGLANTGELFF. Here the CDR3 DNA reads TGCGCCAGCAGCCCCGGACTAGCGAACACCGGGGAGCTGTTTTTT.

In its sample, this clone was seen a few times. The V gene is TRBV6-6, the J gene TRBJ1-5; no firm D call. The V end lost 4 bases, the J end lost 6 bases, and 10 bases lay between the germline ends. Germline assignment: CDR1 MNHNY and CDR2 SVGAGI (reference sequence). CDR3 size: 13 residues. CDR3 nucleotides: TGTGCCAGCAGTTCAGGTAGGGCTCAGCCCCAGCATTTT. It is translated as CASSSGRAQPQHF.

The CDR3 coding sequence is TGTGCCAGCAGTGAACCCGGAGTGGAGACCCAGTACTTC. It specifies CASSEPGVETQYF. This sequence joins TRBV25-1 and TRBJ2-5; D uncertain. Trimming took off 2 bases at V and 5 bases at J, with 9 bases between the two ends. CDR3 length equals 13 residues. Germline values: CDR1 MGHDK, CDR2 SYGVNS.

This sequence joins TRBV5-8 and TRBJ1-2; D is unresolved. The ends were cut back, 0 bases at V and 8 bases at J, with 8 bases in the middle. Germline CDR1 is SGHTS and CDR2 is YDEGEE. CDR3 length: 12 residues. CDR3 bases: TGTGCCAGCAGCTTGGACAGAAGGGGCTACACCTTC. Translation: CASSLDRRGYTF.

The chain joins TRBV19 to TRBJ1-5; weak D call: TRBD1 (5 bases). This CDR3 has 16 residues. Germline lookup yields CDR1 LNHDA and CDR2 SQIVND (reference sequence). Trimming took off 3 bases at V and 5 bases at J, with 17 bases between the two ends. CDR3 DNA: TGTGCCAGTAGTATTCTGGGGGGGGAGGGGCATCAGCCCCAGCATTTT. Encoded protein: CASSILGGEGHQPQHF.

The chain carries TRBV7-9 and TRBJ1-2; D remains ambiguous. This CDR3 spans 13 amino acids. The ends were cut back, 1 base at V and 2 bases at J, with 5 bases in the middle. In germline, CDR1 is SEHNR, CDR2 FQNEAQ (reference sequence). The CDR3 coding sequence is TGTGCCAGCAGCTTAGAAGGGAACTATGGCTACACCTTC. Protein sequence: CASSLEGNYGYTF.

The CDR3 DNA follows: TGTGCCAGCAGCCAGGGGGGCCGGGAGCTGTTTTTT. It translates to CASSQGGRELFF. This chain links TRBV4-2 with TRBJ2-2; D might be TRBD1 or TRBD2, each matching 6 bases. The germline CDR1 and CDR2 sequences are LGHNA and YNFKEQ. V was trimmed by 3 bases and J by 9 bases, leaving 8 bases between them. The CDR3 spans 12 residues.

The chain uses TRBV6-1 and TRBJ2-7; 7 bases agree with TRBD2. The germline gives CDR1 MNHNS, CDR2 SASEGT. The CDR3 consists of 13 residues. V dropped 3 bases and J dropped 2; count of bases not matched to a gene: 1. The CDR3 here is CASSEGGAYEQYF. As DNA, the CDR3 is TGTGCCAGCAGTGAGGGGGGGGCCTACGAGCAGTACTTC.

Only one count was recorded for this clone. This chain uses TRBV7-9 with TRBJ1-1; possible D gene TRBD1, 5 bases. V was trimmed by 4 bases and J by 6 bases, leaving 15 bases between them. Germline V gene sequence: CDR1 SEHNR, CDR2 FQNEAQ (reference sequence). This CDR3 spans 14 amino acids. CDR3 sequence: CASSSRVHRPEAFF. CDR3 sequence (DNA): TGTGCCAGCAGCTCCCGAGTTCACAGGCCTGAAGCTTTCTTT.

The rearrangement joins TRBV6-6 to TRBJ1-2; 10 nucleotides match TRBD1. V lost 7 bases and J lost 0; bases outside the gene matches: 8. Germline V gene lookup returns CDR1 MNHNY and CDR2 SVGAGI (reference sequence). This CDR3 is 16 amino acids long. The CDR3 DNA sequence: TGTGCCAGCACGGGTGACAGGGGGCCGACTAACTATGGCTACACCTTC. It specifies CASTGDRGPTNYGYTF.

The chain couples TRBV5-1 to TRBJ2-3; TRBD2 matches at 8 bases. The CDR3 totals 14 residues. Per the germline V gene, CDR1 is SGHRS and CDR2 is YFSETQ. Unmatched junction bases numbered 2, after V lost 2 bases and J lost 3 bases. CDR3: CASSFSGVTDTQYF. CDR3 nucleotide sequence: TGCGCCAGCAGCTTTAGCGGGGTTACAGATACGCAGTATTTT.

This clone was counted only a few times. The chain carries TRBV5-1 and TRBJ1-1; TRBD1 agrees at 7 bases. CDR1 SGHRS and CDR2 YFSETQ come from the germline V gene. V gave up 3 bases and J gave up 2 bases; unmatched junction bases: 13. CDR3 length: 17 residues. The CDR3 protein is CASSYRGHSGGNTEAFF. In nucleotides, the CDR3 is TGCGCCAGCAGCTATAGGGGGCATTCAGGTGGCAACACTGAAGCTTTCTTT.

The chain carries TRBV9 and TRBJ2-2; a weak D match, TRBD1 (7 bases). V was cut by 0 bases and J by 5 bases, with 11 bases left in between. Germline CDR1 is SGDLS and CDR2 is YYNGEE. CDR3 length: 15 residues. CDR3 residues: CASSVVAGGTGELFF. The CDR3 DNA follows: TGTGCCAGCAGCGTAGTGGCAGGGGGGACCGGGGAGCTGTTTTTT.

In nucleotides, the CDR3 is TGCAGCGCCGAGAGCGGGGTTAACTATGGCTACACCTTC. This translates into CSAESGVNYGYTF. This chain joins TRBV29-1 and TRBJ1-2; D uncertain. Trimming left V 7 bases short and J 1 base short, with 13 bases between. Germline V lookup: CDR1 SQVTM, CDR2 ANQGSEA. CDR3 length equals 13 residues.

This chain joins TRBV4-1 and TRBJ1-2; 8 bases map to TRBD1. The CDR3 contains 15 residues. Per the germline V gene, CDR1 is MGHRA and CDR2 is YSYEKL. V lost 1 base, J lost 5 bases, and 6 bases stayed unmatched. CDR3 in DNA: TGCGCCAGCAGCCAAGCAGGGGGCGAAGGGTATGGCTACACCTTC. Amino acids: CASSQAGGEGYGYTF.

The chain is built from TRBV7-6 and TRBJ2-2, with TRBD2 matching 13 bases. Germline lookup yields CDR1 SGHVS and CDR2 FNYEAQ. The CDR3 length is 20 residues. V trimming: 5 bases; J trimming: 0 bases; junction bases outside the gene matches: 12. This CDR3 is CASSPLTSGGSFANTGELFF. The CDR3 nucleotides are TGTGCCAGCAGCCCCCTGACTAGCGGGGGGTCATTCGCGAACACCGGGGAGCTGTTTTTT. The full variable domain, with the rest looked up from reference TRBV7-6 and TRBJ2-2, is GAGVSQSPRYKVTKRGQDVALRCDPISGHVSLYWYRQALGQGPEFLTYFNYEAQQDKSGLPNDRFSAERPEGSISTLTIQRTEQRDSAMYRCASSPLTSGGSFANTGELFFGEGSRLTVL.

The J gene is TRBJ2-7, the V gene TRBV6-5; 7 bases fit TRBD2. The ends lost 7 bases at V and 0 bases at J; junction bases unmatched: 9. The CDR3 length is 15 residues. CDR1 and CDR2 from the germline V gene are MNHEY and SVGAGI. CDR3 sequence (DNA): TGTGCCAGCACCTCCTTAGCGGGCTCCTCCTACGAGCAGTACTTC. This translates into CASTSLAGSSYEQYF.

This chain connects TRBV6-4 to TRBJ2-1; 10 bases align to TRBD2. The germline V gene has CDR1 MRHNA and CDR2 SNTAGT. The CDR3 is made up of 15 amino acids. Unmatched junction bases numbered 5, after V lost 4 bases and J lost 5 bases. CDR3 sequence: CASSVTSGTNNEQFF. The CDR3 DNA is TGTGCCAGCAGTGTAACTAGCGGGACCAACAATGAGCAGTTCTTC.

J is TRBJ1-1 and V is TRBV6-5, with D possibly being TRBD1 (5 bases). Per germline, CDR1 MNHEY and CDR2 SVGAGI. V lost 6 bases to trimming and J lost 1 base, with 9 bases between them. The CDR3 runs 13 residues. As DNA, the CDR3 is TGTGCCAGCAGCTTACAGGAGAACACTGAAGCTTTCTTT. Encoded protein: CASSLQENTEAFF.

This clone appeared a few times. The rearrangement joins TRBV4-1 to TRBJ1-1; maybe TRBD1 (6 bases). This CDR3 is 15 amino acids long. Germline CDR1 MGHRA, CDR2 YSYEKL. V shed 0 bases and J shed 7 bases, with 15 bases lying between them. This CDR3 reads CASSQEMGAHDEAFF. CDR3 sequence (DNA): TGCGCCAGCAGCCAAGAGATGGGGGCGCATGATGAAGCTTTCTTT.

The rearrangement uses TRBV7-9 and TRBJ1-1, with TRBD1 matching over 9 bases. The CDR3 consists of 17 residues. The V and J ends lost 5 bases and 0 bases, in that order; junction bases with no gene match: 10. Germline-derived CDR1 and CDR2 are SEHNR and FQNEAQ (reference sequence). The CDR3 loop reads CASSLGQGELLNTEAFF. Here the CDR3 DNA reads TGTGCCAGCAGCCTGGGACAGGGAGAGCTGCTGAACACTGAAGCTTTCTTT.

In this sample, this clone turned up a few times. The chain employs TRBV6-5 and TRBJ1-3; TRBD1 is a possible D gene (6 bases). This CDR3 has 15 residues. In germline, CDR1 is MNHEY, CDR2 SVGAGI. The V end lost 2 bases, the J end lost 4 bases, and 12 bases lay between the germline ends. The CDR3 sequence: CASSYRDGGGNTIYF. The CDR3 nucleotides are TGTGCCAGCAGTTACCGGGACGGGGGCGGAAACACCATATATTTT.